These T cell receptor beta chains were read from a single sample in a study of T cell changes during pregnancy in multiple sclerosis. Sequenced by immunoSEQ multiplex PCR; TCRdb stores in-frame clones only, minus some. Counted here are tens of thousands of clones, more than 85% occurring once; the ten biggest clones make up approximately 2.2%. Sequences were derived from peripheral blood, sampled in the third trimester of pregnancy. The source is a female donor with multiple sclerosis, enrolled in a pregnancy study. CDR3s include the opening cysteine and the closing phenylalanine or tryptophan. The D gene is left open where the match is weak.

TRBV7-9	TRBD2	CASSFQPVREGLSIQYF
TRBV9	TRBD2	CASSGGTSGTSTDTQYF
TRBV6-5	TRBD2	CASSYGSSGTYEQYF
TRBV5-6	-	CASSPKGTTLVEQYF
TRBV11-1	TRBD1	CASSLSGQGRRMMNTEAFF
TRBV5-4	TRBD2	CASSPGTSGIYEQYF
TRBV11-2	TRBD1	CASSLTGANEKLFF
TRBV29-1	-	CSGSPSTEAFF
TRBV7-3	-	CASSSAGTGTEAFF
TRBV5-5	-	CASRSTTGSAESYTF
TRBV5-1	-	CASSPESGPEAFF
TRBV4-1	TRBD1	CASSQETGQGAGNTIYF
TRBV6-5	-	CASSYRGEGLGYEQYF
TRBV10-3	-	CAISDSGQYNEQFF
TRBV5-8	TRBD2	CASSPLAGTTDTQYF
TRBV7-9	-	CASSYLSGEQYF